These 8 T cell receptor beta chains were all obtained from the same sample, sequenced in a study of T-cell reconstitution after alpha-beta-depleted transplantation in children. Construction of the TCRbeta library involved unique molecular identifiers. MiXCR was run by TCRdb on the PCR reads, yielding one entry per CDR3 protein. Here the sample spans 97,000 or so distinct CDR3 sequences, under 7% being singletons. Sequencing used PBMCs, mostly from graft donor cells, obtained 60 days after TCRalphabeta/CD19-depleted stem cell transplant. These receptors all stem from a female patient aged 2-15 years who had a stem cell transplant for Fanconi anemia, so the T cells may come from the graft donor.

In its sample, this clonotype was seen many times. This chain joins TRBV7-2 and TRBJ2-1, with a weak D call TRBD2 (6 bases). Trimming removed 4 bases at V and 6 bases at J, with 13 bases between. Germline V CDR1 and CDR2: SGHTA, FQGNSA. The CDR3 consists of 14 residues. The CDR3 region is CASSYRGDSNEQFF. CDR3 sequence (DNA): TGTGCCAGCAGCTACCGCGGGGATAGCAATGAGCAGTTCTTC.

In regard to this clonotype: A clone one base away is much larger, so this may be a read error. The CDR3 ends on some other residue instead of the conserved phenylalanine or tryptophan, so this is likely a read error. CDR3 protein: CASSQDGREKLFY. As DNA, the CDR3 is TGCGCCAGCAGCCAAGACGGACGGGAAAAACTGTTTTAT. The chain carries TRBV4-1 and TRBJ1-4; no clear D. The CDR3 extends over 13 amino acids. Germline CDR1 MGHRA, CDR2 YSYEKL. Trimming removed 0 bases at V and 8 bases at J, with 7 bases between.

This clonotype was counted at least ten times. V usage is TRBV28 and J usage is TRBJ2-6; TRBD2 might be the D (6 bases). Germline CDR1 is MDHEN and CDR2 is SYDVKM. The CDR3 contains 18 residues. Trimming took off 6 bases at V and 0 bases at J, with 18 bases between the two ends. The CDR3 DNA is TGTGCCAGCAGCAACTGGTCCCGGGACTCCTCTGGGGCCAACGTCCTGACTTTC. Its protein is CASSNWSRDSSGANVLTF.

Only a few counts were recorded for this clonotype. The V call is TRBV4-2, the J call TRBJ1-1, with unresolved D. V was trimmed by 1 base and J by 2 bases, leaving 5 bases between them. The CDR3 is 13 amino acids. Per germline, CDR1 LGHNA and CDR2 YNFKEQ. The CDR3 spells CASSQGPNTEAFF. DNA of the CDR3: TGTGCCAGCAGCCAAGGCCCAAACACTGAAGCTTTCTTT.

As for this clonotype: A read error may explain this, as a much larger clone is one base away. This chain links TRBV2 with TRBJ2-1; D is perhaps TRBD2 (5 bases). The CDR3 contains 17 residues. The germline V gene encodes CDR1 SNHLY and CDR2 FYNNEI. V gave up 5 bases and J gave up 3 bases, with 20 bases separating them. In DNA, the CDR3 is TGTGCCAGCAGTCGTTATCAGCTAGAGGGAGTCTACAATGAGCAGTTCTTC. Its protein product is CASSRYQLEGVYNEQFF.

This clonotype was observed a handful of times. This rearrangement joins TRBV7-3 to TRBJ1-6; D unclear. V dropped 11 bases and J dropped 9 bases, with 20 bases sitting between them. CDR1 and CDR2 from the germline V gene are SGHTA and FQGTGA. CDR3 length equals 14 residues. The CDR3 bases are TGTGCCGGCCTTCTGAGCGGGTTGGGTTCACCCCTCCACTTT. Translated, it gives CAGLLSGLGSPLHF.

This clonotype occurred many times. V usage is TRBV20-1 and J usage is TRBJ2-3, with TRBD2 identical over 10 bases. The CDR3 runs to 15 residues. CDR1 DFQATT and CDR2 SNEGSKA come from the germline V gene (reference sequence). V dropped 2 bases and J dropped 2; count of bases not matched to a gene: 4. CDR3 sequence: CSARRLAGPTDTQYF. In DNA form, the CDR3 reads TGCAGTGCTAGACGACTAGCGGGCCCCACAGATACGCAGTATTTT.

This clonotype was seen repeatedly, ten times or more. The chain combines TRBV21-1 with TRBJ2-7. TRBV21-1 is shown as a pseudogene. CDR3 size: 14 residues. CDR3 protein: CASSKAGGSYEQYF. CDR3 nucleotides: TGTGCCAGCAGCAAAGCGGGGGGCTCCTACGAGCAGTACTTC.